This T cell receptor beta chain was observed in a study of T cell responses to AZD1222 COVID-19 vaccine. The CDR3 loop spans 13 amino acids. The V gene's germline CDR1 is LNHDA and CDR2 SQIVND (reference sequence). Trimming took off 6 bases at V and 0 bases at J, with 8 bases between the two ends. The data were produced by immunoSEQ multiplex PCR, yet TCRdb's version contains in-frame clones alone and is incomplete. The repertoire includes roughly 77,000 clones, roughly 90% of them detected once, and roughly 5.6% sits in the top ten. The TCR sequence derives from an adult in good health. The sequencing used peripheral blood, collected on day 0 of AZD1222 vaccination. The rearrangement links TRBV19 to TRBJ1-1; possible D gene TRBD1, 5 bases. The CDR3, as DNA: TGTGCCAGTAGCCCGACAGTGAACACTGAAGCTTTCTTT. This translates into CASSPTVNTEAFF.